The T cell receptor beta chain under discussion was sequenced for a study of CD8+ T cells in alopecia areata. About the research overall: At a dose of 5 to 10 mg twice daily, oral tofacitinib was given to treated patients. Study results and limitations: When scalp samples are sequenced, resident alphabeta T cells of normal skin are also captured.

In regard to this clone: Its antigen is undetermined.

Investigators isolated RNA and reverse transcribed it into cDNA to act as the sequencing template. Profiled with immunoSEQ multiplex PCR; TCRdb holds only in-frame clones, not every one. The sample includes over 200,000 clones, about three fifths of them seen just once. Sorting separated CD4+ and CD8+ T cells out of PBMCs. Trimming pared 3 bases from V and 6 bases from J, leaving 11 bases between. Looked up from germline, CDR1 is MGHDK and CDR2 is SYGVNS. This CDR3 is built from 13 residues. The input for sequencing was CD4+ T cells sorted from blood, taken at week 0. This chain links TRBV25-1 with TRBJ2-5; TRBD2 is a possible D gene (5 bases). The sequence was obtained from a human donor with alopecia areata. The CDR3, as DNA: TGTGCCAGCAGTGATAGTAGCGCAAAGACCCAGTACTTC. It codes for CASSDSSAKTQYF.